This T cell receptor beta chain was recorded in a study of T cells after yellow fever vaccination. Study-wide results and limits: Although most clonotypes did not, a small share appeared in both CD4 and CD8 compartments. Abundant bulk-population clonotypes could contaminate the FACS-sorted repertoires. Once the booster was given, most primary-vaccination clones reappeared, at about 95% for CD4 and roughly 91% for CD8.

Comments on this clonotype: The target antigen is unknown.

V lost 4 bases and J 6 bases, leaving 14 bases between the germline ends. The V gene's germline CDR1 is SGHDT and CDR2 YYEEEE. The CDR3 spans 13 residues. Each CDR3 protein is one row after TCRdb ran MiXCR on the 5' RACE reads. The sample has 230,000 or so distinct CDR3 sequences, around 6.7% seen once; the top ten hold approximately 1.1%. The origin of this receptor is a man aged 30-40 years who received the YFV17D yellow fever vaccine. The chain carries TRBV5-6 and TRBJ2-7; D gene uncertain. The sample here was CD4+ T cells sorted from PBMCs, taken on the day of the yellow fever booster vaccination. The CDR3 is CASSLRPVGEQYF. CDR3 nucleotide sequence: TGTGCCAGCAGCCTACGCCCGGTTGGCGAGCAGTACTTC.